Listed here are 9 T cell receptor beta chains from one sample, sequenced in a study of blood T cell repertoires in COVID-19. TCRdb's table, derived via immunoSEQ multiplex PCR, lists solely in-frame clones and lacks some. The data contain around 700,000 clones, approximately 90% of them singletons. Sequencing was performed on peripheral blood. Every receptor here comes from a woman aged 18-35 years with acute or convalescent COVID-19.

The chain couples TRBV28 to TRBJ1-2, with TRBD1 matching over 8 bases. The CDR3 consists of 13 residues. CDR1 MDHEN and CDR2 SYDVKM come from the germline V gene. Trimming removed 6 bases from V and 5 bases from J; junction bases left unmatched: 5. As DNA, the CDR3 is TGTGCCAGCAGCCGAGACAGGGGTTATGGCTACACCTTC. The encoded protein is CASSRDRGYGYTF.

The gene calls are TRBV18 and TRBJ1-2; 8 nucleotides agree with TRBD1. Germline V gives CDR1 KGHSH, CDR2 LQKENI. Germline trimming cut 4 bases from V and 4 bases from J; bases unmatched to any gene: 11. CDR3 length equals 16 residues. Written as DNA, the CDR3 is TGTGCCAGCTCACAGGGGACAGGCAACCCATCCTATGGCTACACCTTC. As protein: CASSQGTGNPSYGYTF.

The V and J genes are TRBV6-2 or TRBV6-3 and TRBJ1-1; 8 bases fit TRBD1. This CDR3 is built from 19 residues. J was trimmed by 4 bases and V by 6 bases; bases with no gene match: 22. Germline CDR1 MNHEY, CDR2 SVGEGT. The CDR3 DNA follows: TGTGCCAGCAGCCTCTTACGGTCGGCAGGGGGCGCGTCGGTCACTGAAGCTTTCTTT. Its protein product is CASSLLRSAGGASVTEAFF.

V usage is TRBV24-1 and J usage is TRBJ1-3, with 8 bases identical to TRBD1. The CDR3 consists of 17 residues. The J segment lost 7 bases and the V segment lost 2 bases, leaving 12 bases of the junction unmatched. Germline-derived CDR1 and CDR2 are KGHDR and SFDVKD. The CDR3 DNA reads TGTGCCACCAGTGATTCCCGGACAGGGATCAGCAGGAACACCATATATTTT. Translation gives CATSDSRTGISRNTIYF.

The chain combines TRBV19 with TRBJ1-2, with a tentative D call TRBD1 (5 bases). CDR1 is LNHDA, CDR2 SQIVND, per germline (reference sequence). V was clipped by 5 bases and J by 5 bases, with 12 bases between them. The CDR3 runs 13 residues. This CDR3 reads CASSVQGGYGYTF. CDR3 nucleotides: TGTGCCAGTAGTGTTCAGGGAGGTTATGGCTACACCTTC.

DNA for the CDR3: TGTGCCACCAGAGACAGGGGGGCCGGGGAGCTGTTTTTT. This sequence encodes CATRDRGAGELFF. The rearrangement links TRBV10-3 to TRBJ2-2; TRBD1 matches 9 bases. With 10 bases clipped from V and 6 bases from J, the junction kept 6 bases outside the gene matches. The V gene's germline CDR1 is ENHRY and CDR2 SYGVKD. CDR3 length: 13 amino acids.

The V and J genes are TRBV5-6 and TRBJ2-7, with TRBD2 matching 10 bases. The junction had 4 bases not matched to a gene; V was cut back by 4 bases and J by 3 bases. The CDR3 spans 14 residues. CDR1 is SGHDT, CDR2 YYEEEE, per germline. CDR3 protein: CASSTTSGVYEQYF. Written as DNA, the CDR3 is TGTGCCAGCAGCACAACTAGCGGGGTCTACGAGCAGTACTTC.

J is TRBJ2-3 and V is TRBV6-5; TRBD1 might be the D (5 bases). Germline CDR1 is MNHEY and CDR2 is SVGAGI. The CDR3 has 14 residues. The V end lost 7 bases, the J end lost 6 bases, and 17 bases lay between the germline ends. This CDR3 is CASTQGVGSDTQYF. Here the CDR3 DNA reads TGTGCCAGCACGCAGGGCGTTGGTAGCGATACGCAGTATTTT.

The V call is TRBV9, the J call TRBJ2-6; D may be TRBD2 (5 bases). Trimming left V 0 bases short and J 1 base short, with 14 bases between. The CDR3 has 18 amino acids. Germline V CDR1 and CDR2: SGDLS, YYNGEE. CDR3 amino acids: CASSVDRESRSGANVLTF. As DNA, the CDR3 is TGTGCCAGCAGCGTAGATCGGGAATCTAGGTCTGGGGCCAACGTCCTGACTTTC.